The sequence of this T cell receptor beta chain was determined in a study of blood T cell repertoires in COVID-19. Clones were read by immunoSEQ multiplex PCR, and TCRdb kept only the in-frame ones, dropping some. This table holds over 25,000 clones, over 85% found once. The V gene end was trimmed by 1 base and the J gene end by 3 bases; junction bases not matched to a gene: 5. This CDR3 has 16 amino acids. Germline V gives CDR1 LGHDT, CDR2 YNNKEL (reference sequence). In its sample, this clone was seen once. The chain carries TRBV3-1 (or the pseudogene TRBV3-2) and TRBJ1-2, with 10 bases that match TRBD1. The receptor's source is a man between 65 and 80 years old with active or convalescent COVID-19. Sequenced input: peripheral blood. The CDR3 is CASSQGDRGGDYGYTF. CDR3 DNA: TGTGCCAGCAGCCAAGGGGACAGGGGAGGTGACTATGGCTACACCTTC.